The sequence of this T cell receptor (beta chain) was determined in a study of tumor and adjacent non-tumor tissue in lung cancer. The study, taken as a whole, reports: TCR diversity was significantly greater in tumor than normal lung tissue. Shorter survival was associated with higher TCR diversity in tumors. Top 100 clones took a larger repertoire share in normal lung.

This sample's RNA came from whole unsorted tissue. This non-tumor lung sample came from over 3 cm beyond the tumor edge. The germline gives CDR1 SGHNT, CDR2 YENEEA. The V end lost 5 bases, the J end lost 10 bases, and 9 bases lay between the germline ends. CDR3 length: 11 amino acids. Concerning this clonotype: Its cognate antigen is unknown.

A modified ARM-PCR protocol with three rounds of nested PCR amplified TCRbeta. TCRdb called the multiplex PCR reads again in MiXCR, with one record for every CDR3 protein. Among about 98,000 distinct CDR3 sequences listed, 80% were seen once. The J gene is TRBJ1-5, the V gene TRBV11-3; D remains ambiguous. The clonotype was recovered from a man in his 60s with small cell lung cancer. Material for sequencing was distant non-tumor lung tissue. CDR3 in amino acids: CASSTYKPQHF. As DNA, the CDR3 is TGTGCCAGCAGCACTTATAAACCCCAGCATTTT. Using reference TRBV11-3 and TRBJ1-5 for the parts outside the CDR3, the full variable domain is EAGVVQSPRYKIIEKKQPVAFWCNPISGHNTLYWYLQNLGQGPELLIRYENEEAVDDSQLPKDRFSAERLKGVDSTLKIQPAELGDSAVYLCASSTYKPQHFGDGTRLSIL.